A single T cell receptor beta chain is shown here with its context. Its target antigen remains unknown. Within one base of it there is no much larger clone, and no base qualities were kept. Peripheral blood CD8+ and CD4+ T cells from healthy donors, Susac syndrome patients and multiple sclerosis patients were profiled using high-throughput TCR beta sequencing. The multiple sclerosis controls were treatment-naive patients whose relapsing-remitting disease, either stable or active, fulfilled the revised McDonald criteria. Bulk CD8+ and CD4+ T cells were purified by magnetic negative isolation, while CD8+ TEMRA cells were enriched using FACS. Blood was collected in EDTA tubes and processed within 24 hours, with PBMCs isolated through density gradient centrifugation. PBMCs destined for TCR sequencing were cryopreserved in liquid nitrogen and later thawed in a 37 °C water bath. A purity of at least 90% was achieved for sorted or isolated CD4+, CD8+ and CD8+ TEMRA cells.

Relative to germline, V is 3 bases shorter and J is 8 bases shorter, with 29 bases between their ends. The CDR3 covers 19 residues, taking in both the cysteine and the phenylalanine. Only CDR3 DNA remains: 57 bases, in frame from the first base. CDR1 and CDR2 (SGHAT, FQNNGV) derive from the germline V gene. The entry originates in a study of CD8 T cells in Susac syndrome (dated by TCRdb to between 2018 and 2021). Study-level background: The study used repertoire sequencing to test whether antigen drove CD8+ T cell activation and differentiation in Susac syndrome. CD8+ T cell repertoire clonality was compared between around eleven healthy donors, approximately 14 Susac syndrome patients and some 15 multiple sclerosis patients. The study at large found these results: The TCR sequencing and HLA analysis was acknowledged to have included a relatively small number of individuals.

RNA was extracted using the RNeasy kit, and about 0.5 to 1 ug of the RNA was reverse transcribed with random hexamers. The immunoSEQ multiplex PCR assay, covering 54 Vbeta and 13 Jbeta segments, was used to amplify TCR beta CDR3 regions. Bias from PCR amplification was corrected by using a synthetic template baseline for primer optimization and for computational correction. Processing in the source paper ran as follows. Reads were annotated to V, D and J genes according to IMGT and were analyzed with immunoSEQ Analyzer, with only productive sequences retained. Clonality was calculated as one minus the Shannon entropy normalized by log2 of the number of productive unique sequences. For each patient and control, public and private clones were evaluated within the 100 most prevalent clones. Clones were defined as Susac-specific when absent from the healthy and MS cohorts, from 1052 published viral clones and from other ImmuneACCESS disease sequences. Starting from the raw public reads, TCRdb applied fastp trimming at Q25, assembled clones with MiXCR and retained in-frame beta chains. Rows are combined by CDR3 protein, so each entry shows the most common genes and DNA. None of the V and J calls come from the authors' own analysis; TCRdb made them. This sample holds about 430,000 distinct CDR3 sequences; around 85% were observed only once. The ten largest account for about 0.12% of the sample.

Sample: CD8+ T cells from PBMCs. The V and J genes are TRBV11-2 and TRBJ2-1; possibly the D gene is TRBD2, per 6 matching bases. The clonotype comes from a human donor with multiple sclerosis. Read as DNA, the sequence is TGTGCCAGCAGCTTTCTACGGGTGACGAACGGGAGATCTGTAGATGAGCAGTTCTTC. This yields the protein CASSFLRVTNGRSVDEQFF.